This T cell receptor beta chain emerged from a study of human T cells and chemical hapten exposure. After removal of 7 bases from V and 1 base from J, the junction contained 15 bases not matched to a gene. This CDR3 has 18 residues. Germline assignment: CDR1 MNHEY and CDR2 SVGAGI. Unseparated into fractions, whole blood served as the source from which total RNA was extracted. TCRdb re-analysed the 5' RACE reads in MiXCR, keeping a single row per CDR3 protein. The sample contains some 150,000 distinct CDR3 sequences, about 4.3% of which appear only once. This clonotype has at least ten counts. This chain joins TRBV6-5 and TRBJ1-1, with 10 bases lining up with TRBD1. This clonotype was sampled from a female donor in good health. CDR3 nucleotide sequence: TGTGCCAGCACCTACTTGGGGACAGGGGTGCGGACGAACACTGAAGCTTTCTTT. It encodes CASTYLGTGVRTNTEAFF.